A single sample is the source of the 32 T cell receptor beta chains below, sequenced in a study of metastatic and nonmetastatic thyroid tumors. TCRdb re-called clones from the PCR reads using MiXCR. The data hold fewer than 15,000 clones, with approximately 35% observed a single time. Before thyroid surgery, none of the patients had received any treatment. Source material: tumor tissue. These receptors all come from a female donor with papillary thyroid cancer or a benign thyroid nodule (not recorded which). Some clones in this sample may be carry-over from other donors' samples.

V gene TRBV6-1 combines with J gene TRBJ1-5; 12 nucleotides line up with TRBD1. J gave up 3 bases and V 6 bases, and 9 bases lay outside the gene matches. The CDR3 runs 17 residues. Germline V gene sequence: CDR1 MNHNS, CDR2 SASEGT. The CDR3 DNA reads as TGTGCCAGCAGGCAGGGACAGGGGGCAGGTGACAATCAGCCCCAGCATTTT. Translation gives CASRQGQGAGDNQPQHF.

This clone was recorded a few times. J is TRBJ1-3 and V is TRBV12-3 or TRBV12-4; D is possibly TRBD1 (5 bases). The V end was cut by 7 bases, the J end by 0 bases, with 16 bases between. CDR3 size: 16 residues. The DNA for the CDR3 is TGTGCCAGCACCCCCCGGGCAGGGATCTCTGGAAACACCATATATTTT. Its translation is CASTPRAGISGNTIYF.

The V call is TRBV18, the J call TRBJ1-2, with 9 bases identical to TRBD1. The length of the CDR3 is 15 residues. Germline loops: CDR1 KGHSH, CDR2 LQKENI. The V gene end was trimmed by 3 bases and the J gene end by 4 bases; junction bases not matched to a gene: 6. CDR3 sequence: CASSPPGTGLYGYTF. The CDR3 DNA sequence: TGTGCCAGCTCACCCCCCGGGACAGGGCTCTATGGCTACACCTTC. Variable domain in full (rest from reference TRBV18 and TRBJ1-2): NAGVMQNPRHLVRRRGQEARLRCSPMKGHSHVYWYRQLPEEGLKFMVYLQKENIIDESGMPKERFSAEFPKEGPSILRIQQVVRGDSAAYFCASSPPGTGLYGYTFGSGTRLTVV.

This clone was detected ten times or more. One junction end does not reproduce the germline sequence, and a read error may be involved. Here the CDR3 DNA reads TGTGCCAGCAACTTATTCCCGGGACAGGGGGAAGATACGCAGTATTTT. Protein sequence: CASNLFPGQGEDTQYF. The chain is built from TRBV7-9 and TRBJ2-3; TRBD1 aligns across 11 bases. Germline lookup yields CDR1 SEHNR and CDR2 FQNEAQ (reference sequence). This CDR3 is 16 amino acids long.

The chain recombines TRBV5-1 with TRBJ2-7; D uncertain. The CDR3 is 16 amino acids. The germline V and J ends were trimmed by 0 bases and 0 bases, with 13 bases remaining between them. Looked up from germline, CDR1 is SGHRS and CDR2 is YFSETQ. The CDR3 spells CASSLAWPGSSYEQYF. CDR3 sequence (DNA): TGCGCCAGCAGCTTGGCTTGGCCAGGAAGCTCCTACGAGCAGTACTTC.

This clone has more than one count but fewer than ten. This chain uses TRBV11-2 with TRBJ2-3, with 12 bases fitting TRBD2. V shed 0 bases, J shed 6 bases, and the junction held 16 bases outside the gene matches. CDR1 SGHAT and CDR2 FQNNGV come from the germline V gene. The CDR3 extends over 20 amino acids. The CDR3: CASSLERLAGGRIGADTQYF. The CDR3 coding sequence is TGTGCCAGCAGCTTAGAGAGGCTAGCGGGGGGGCGAATAGGAGCTGATACGCAGTATTTT.

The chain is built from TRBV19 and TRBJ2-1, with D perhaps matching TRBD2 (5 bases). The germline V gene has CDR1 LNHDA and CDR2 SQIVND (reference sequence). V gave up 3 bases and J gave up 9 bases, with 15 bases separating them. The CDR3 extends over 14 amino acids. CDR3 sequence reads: CASSIWSSRGEQFF. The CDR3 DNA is TGTGCCAGTAGTATTTGGTCCTCCCGGGGTGAGCAGTTCTTC.

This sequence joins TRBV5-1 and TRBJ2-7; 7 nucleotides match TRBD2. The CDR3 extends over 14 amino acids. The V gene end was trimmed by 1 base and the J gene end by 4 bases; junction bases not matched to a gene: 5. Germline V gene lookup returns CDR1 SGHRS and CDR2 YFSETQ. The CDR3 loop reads CASSLSGRRYEQYF. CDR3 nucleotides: TGCGCCAGCAGCTTGTCCGGGAGGAGGTACGAGCAGTACTTC.

The CDR3, as DNA: TGCAGTGCTAGAACAGGGTTAGCCAAAAACATTCAGTACTTC. Protein: CSARTGLAKNIQYF. The J gene is TRBJ2-4, the V gene TRBV20-1; D may be TRBD1 (6 bases). This CDR3 region has 14 residues. Germline V CDR1 and CDR2: DFQATT, SNEGSKA (reference sequence). V was clipped by 2 bases and J by 0 bases, with 8 bases between them.

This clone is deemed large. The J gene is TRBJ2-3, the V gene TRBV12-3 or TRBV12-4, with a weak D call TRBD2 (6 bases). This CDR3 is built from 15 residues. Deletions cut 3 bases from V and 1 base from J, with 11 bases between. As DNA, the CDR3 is TGTGCCAGCAGTTTTGCGGGAAGCGGCACAGATACGCAGTATTTT. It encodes CASSFAGSGTDTQYF.

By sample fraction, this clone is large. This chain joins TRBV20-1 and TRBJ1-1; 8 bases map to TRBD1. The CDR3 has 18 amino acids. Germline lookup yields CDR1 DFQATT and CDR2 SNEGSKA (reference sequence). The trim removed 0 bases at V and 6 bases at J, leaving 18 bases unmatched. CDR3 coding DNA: TGCAGTGCTAGAGATACCCCCGGACAGGGTAGTATGGTGGCTGAAGCTTTCTTT. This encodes CSARDTPGQGSMVAEAFF.

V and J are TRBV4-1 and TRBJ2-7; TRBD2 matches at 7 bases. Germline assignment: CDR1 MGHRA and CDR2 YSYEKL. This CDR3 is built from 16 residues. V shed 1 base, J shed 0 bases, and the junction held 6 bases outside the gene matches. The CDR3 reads CASSQGLTSASYEQYF. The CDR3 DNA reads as TGCGCCAGCAGCCAAGGACTCACTAGCGCCTCCTACGAGCAGTACTTC.

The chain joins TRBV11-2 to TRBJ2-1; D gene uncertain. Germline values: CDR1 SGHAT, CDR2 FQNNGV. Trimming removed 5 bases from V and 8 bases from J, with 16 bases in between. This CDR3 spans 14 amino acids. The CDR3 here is CASSPSIVTDEQFF. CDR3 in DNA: TGTGCCAGCAGCCCGTCGATAGTTACTGATGAGCAGTTCTTC.

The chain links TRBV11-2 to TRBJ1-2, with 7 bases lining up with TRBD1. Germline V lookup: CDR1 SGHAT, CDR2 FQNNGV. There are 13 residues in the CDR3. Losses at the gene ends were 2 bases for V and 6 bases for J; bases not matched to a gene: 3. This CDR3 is CASSLTGDDGYTF. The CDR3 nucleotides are TGTGCCAGCAGCTTAACAGGGGATGATGGCTACACCTTC. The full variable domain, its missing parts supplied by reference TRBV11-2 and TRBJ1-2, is EAGVAQSPRYKIIEKRQSVAFWCNPISGHATLYWYQQILGQGPKLLIQFQNNGVVDDSQLPKDRFSAERLKGVDSTLKIQPAKLEDSAVYLCASSLTGDDGYTFGSGTRLTVV.

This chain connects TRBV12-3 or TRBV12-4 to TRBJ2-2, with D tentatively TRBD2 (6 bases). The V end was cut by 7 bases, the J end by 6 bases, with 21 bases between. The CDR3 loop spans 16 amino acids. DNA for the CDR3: TGTGCCAGCATTTCCCTGCTGGGGGGAAGATCCGGGGAGCTGTTTTTT. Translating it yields CASISLLGGRSGELFF.

CDR3 DNA sequence: TGCGCCAGCAGCGGCGGGACTATGAACACCGGGGAGCTGTTTTTT. This encodes CASSGGTMNTGELFF. This chain connects TRBV5-1 to TRBJ2-2; 7 bases align to TRBD2. Unmatched junction bases numbered 4, after V lost 4 bases and J lost 1 base. The CDR3 sequence is 15 residues long. The germline V gene encodes CDR1 SGHRS and CDR2 YFSETQ.

The CDR3 region is CASSGSNTEAFF. In DNA, the CDR3 is TGTGCCAGCAGCGGATCAAACACTGAAGCTTTCTTT. V and J are TRBV9 and TRBJ1-1, with D uncertain. V dropped 3 bases and J dropped 2 bases, with 5 bases sitting between them. This CDR3 region has 12 residues. Germline V lookup: CDR1 SGDLS, CDR2 YYNGEE.

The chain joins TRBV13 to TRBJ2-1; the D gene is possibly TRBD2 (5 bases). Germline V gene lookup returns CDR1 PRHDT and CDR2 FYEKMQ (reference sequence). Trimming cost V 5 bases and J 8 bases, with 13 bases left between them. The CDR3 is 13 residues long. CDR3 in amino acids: CASSPEGLDEQFF. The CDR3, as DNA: TGTGCCAGCAGCCCCGAGGGTCTTGATGAGCAGTTCTTC. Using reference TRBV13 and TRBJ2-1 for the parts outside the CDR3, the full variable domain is AAGVIQSPRHLIKEKRETATLKCYPIPRHDTVYWYQQGPGQDPQFLISFYEKMQSDKGSIPDRFSAQQFSDYHSELNMSSLELGDSALYFCASSPEGLDEQFFGPGTRLTVL.

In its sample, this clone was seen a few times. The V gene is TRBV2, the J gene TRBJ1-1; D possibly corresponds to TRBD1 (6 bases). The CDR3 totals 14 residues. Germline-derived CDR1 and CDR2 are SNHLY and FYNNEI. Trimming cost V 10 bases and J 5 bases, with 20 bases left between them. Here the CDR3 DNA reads TGTGCCACCATCTTATTAGGGGGAGAGACTGAAGCTTTCTTT. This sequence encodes CATILLGGETEAFF.

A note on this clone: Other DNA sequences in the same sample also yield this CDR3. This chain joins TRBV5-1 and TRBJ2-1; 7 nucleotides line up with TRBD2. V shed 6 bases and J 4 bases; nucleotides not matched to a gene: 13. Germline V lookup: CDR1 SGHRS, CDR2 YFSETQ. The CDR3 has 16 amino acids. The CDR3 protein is CASNDRPGGVYNEQFF. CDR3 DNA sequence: TGCGCCAGCAATGATCGACCGGGGGGTGTTTACAATGAGCAGTTCTTC.

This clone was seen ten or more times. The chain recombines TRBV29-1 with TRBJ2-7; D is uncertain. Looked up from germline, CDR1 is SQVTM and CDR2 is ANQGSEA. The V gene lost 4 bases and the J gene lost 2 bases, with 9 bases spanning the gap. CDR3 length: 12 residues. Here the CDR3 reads CSVGPTAYEQYF. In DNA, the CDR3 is TGCAGCGTTGGTCCCACCGCCTACGAGCAGTACTTC.

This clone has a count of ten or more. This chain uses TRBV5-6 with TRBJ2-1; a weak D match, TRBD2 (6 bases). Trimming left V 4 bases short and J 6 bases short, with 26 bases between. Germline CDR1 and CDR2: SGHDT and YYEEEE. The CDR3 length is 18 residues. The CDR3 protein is CASSLPHGSPTWGNEQFF. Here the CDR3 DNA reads TGTGCCAGCAGCCTTCCCCACGGGAGCCCCACTTGGGGCAATGAGCAGTTCTTC.

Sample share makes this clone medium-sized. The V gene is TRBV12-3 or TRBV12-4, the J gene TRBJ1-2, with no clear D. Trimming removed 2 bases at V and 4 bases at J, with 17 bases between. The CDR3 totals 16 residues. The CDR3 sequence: CASSLLSGTAAYGYTF. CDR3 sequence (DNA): TGTGCCAGCAGTTTACTGTCGGGAACTGCTGCCTATGGCTACACCTTC.

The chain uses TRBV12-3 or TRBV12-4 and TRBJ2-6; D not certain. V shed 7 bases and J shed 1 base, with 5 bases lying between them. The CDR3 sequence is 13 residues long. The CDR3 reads CASTRSGANVLTF. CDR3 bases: TGTGCCAGCACCCGATCTGGGGCCAACGTCCTGACTTTC.

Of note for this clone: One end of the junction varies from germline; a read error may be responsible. CDR3 nucleotides: TGTGCCATCAGTGACGCACGTGGCTCTGGAAACACCATATATTTT. It specifies CAISDARGSGNTIYF. This chain links TRBV6-1 with TRBJ1-3; no firm D call. From germline, CDR1 is MNHNS and CDR2 SASEGT. The CDR3 loop spans 15 amino acids.

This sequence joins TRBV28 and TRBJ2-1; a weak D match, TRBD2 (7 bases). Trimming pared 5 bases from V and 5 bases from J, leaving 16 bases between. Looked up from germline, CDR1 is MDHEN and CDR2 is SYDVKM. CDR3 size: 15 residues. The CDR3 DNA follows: TGTGCCAGCAGTCAACGACTAGGGGGGGACAATGAGCAGTTCTTC. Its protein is CASSQRLGGDNEQFF.

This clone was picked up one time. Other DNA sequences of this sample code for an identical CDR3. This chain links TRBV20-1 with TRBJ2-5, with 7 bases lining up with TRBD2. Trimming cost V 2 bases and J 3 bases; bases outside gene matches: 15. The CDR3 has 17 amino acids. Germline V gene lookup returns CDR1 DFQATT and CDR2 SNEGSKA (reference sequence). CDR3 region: CSARRIASGGEKETQYF. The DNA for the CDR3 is TGCAGTGCTAGACGCATCGCTAGCGGTGGAGAAAAAGAGACCCAGTACTTC.

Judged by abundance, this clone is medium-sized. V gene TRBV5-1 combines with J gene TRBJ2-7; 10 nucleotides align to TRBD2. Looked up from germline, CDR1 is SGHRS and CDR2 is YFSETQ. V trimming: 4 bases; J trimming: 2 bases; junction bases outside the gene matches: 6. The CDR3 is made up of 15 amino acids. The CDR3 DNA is TGCGCCAGCAGCCGGGGACTAGCGACCGCCTACGAGCAGTACTTC. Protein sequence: CASSRGLATAYEQYF.

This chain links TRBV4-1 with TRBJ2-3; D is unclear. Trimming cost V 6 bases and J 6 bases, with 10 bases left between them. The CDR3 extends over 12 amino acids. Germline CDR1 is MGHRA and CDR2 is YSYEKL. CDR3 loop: CASSRPSDTQYF. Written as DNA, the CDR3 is TGCGCCAGCAGTCGACCGTCGGATACGCAGTATTTT.

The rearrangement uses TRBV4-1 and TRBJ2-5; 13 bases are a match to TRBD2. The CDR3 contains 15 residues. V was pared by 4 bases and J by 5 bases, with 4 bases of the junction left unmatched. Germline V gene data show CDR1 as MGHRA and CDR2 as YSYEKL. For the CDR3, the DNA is TGCGCCAGCAGCCCGGAGGGACTAGCGGGGGAGACCCAGTACTTC. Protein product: CASSPEGLAGETQYF.

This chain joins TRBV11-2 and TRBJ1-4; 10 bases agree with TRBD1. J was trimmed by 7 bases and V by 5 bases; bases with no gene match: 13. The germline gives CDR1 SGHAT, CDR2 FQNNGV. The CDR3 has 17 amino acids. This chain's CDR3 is CASSQSGTGARGEKLFF. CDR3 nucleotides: TGTGCCAGCAGCCAATCCGGGACAGGGGCGCGGGGTGAAAAACTGTTTTTT.

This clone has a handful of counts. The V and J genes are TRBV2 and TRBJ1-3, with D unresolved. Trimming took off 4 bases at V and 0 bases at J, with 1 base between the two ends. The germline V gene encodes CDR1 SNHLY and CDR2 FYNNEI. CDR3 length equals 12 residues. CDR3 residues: CASSVSGNTIYF. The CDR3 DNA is TGTGCCAGCAGTGTCTCTGGAAACACCATATATTTT.